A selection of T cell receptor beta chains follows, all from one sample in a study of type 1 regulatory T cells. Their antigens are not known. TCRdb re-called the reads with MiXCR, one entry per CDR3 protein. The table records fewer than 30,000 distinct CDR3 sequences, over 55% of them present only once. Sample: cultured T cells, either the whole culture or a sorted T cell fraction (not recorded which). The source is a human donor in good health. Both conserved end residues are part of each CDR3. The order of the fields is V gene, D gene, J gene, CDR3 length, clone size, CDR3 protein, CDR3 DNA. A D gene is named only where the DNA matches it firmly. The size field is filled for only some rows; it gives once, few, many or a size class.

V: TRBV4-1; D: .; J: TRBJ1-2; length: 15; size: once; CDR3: CASSQPPRANYGYTF; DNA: TGCGCCAGCAGCCAACCACCCCGCGCTAACTATGGCTACACCTTC
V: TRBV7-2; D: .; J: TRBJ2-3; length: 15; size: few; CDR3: CASSEIPGFTDTQYF; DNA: TGTGCCAGCAGCGAAATTCCGGGGTTTACGGATACGCAGTATTTT
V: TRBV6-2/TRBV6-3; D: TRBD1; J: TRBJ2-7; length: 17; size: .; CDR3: CASSPLGTGLLLYEQYF; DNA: TGTGCCAGCAGTCCCCTCGGGACAGGTCTCCTCCTCTACGAGCAGTACTTC
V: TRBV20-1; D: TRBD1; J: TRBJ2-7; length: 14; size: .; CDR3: CSAQGAVGLYEQYF; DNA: TGCAGTGCCCAGGGGGCGGTAGGTCTCTACGAGCAGTACTTC
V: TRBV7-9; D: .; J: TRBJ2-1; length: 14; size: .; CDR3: CASSWRVAVDEQFF; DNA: TGTGCCAGCAGCTGGCGAGTAGCGGTCGATGAGCAGTTCTTT
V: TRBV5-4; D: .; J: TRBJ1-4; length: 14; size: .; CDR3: CASSSTTANEKLFF; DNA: TGTGCCAGCAGCTCGACCACAGCTAATGAAAAACTGTTTTTT
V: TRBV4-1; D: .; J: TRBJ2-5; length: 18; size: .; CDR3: CASSRIGARKVEGETQYF; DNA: TGCGCCAGCAGTCGAATTGGGGCCCGAAAGGTTGAAGGGGAGACCCAGTACTTC
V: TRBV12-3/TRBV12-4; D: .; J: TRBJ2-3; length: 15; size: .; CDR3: CASSPDRLGGDTQYF; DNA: TGTGCCAGCAGCCCCGATCGACTGGGGGGAGATACGCAGTATTTT
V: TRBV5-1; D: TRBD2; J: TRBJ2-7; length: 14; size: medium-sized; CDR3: CASSLGTSFYEQYF; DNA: TGCGCCAGCAGCTTGGGGACTAGCTTCTACGAGCAGTACTTC
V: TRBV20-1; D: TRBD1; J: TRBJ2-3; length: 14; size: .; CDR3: CSARAGTGQDTQYF; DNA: TGCAGTGCTAGAGCAGGGACAGGGCAAGATACGCAGTATTTT
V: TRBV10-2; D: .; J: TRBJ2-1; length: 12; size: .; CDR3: CASSESGIEQFF; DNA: TGCGCCAGCAGTGAGAGTGGGATTGAGCAGTTCTTC
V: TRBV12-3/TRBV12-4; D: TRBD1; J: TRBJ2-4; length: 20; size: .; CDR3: CASGKQGLLEARIAKNIQYF; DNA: TGTGCCAGCGGGAAACAGGGGCTTCTGGAGGCAAGGATAGCCAAAAACATTCAGTACTTC
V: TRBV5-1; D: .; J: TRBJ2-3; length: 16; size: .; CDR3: CASSLPGGGHTDTQYF; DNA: TGCGCCAGCAGCCTCCCCGGAGGGGGCCACACAGATACGCAGTATTTT
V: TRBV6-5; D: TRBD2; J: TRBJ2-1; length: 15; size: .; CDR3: CASSYRSSGGSEQFF; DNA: TGTGCCAGCAGTTACCGGTCTAGCGGGGGATCTGAGCAGTTCTTC
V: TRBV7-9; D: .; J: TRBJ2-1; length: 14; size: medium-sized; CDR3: CASSFWGAQNEQFF; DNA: TGTGCCAGCAGCTTCTGGGGGGCGCAAAATGAGCAGTTCTTC
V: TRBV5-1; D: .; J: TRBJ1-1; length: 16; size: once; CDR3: CASSPRADISNTEAFF; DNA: TGCGCCAGCAGCCCGCGAGCAGACATTTCGAACACTGAAGCTTTCTTT
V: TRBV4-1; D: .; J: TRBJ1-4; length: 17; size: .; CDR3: CASSHGAVLATNEKLFF; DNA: TGCGCCAGCAGCCACGGAGCAGTTCTGGCAACTAATGAAAAACTGTTTTTT
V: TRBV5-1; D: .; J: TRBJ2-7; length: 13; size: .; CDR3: CASSITPRYEQYF; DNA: TGCGCCAGCAGCATTACGCCCCGCTACGAGCAGTACTTC
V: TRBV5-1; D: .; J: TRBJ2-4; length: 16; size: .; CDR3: CASSGMDTPQGNIQYF; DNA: TGCGCCAGCAGCGGGATGGACACCCCCCAAGGAAACATTCAGTACTTC
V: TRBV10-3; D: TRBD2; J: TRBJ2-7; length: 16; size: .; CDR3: CAISDRPSGTSYEQYF; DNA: TGTGCCATCAGCGATAGGCCTAGCGGGACTTCCTACGAGCAATACTTC
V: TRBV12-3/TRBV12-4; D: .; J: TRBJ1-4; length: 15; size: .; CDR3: CASSLDVSQNEKLFF; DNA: TGTGCCAGTAGTTTAGACGTCAGCCAAAATGAAAAACTGTTTTTT
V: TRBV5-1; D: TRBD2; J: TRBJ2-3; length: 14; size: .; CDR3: CASGSGGSSDTQYF; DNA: TGCGCCAGCGGAAGCGGGGGGAGCTCAGATACGCAGTATTTT
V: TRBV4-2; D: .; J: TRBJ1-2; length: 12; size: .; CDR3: CASSQARGGYTF; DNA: TGTGCCAGCAGCCAAGCGAGGGGCGGCTACACCTTC
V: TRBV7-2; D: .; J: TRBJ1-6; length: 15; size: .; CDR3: CASSLQTGMNSPLHF; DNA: TGTGCCAGCAGCCTTCAGACAGGAATGAATTCACCCCTCCACTTT
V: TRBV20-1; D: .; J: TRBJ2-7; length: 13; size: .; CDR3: CSASPGGSYEQYF; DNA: TGCAGTGCTAGCCCTGGGGGCTCCTACGAGCAGTACTTC
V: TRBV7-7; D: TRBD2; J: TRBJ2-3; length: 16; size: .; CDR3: CASSLVGGGGTDTQYF; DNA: TGTGCTAGCAGCTTAGTCGGCGGGGGGGGCACAGATACGCAGTATTTT
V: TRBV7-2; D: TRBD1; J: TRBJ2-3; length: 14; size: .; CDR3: CASLYQGAADTQYF; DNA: TGTGCCAGCCTTTATCAGGGGGCGGCAGATACGCAGTATTTT
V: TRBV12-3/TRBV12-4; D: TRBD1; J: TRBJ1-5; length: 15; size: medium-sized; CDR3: CASSDRVGGNQPQHF; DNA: TGTGCCAGCAGCGACAGGGTTGGGGGCAATCAGCCCCAGCATTTT
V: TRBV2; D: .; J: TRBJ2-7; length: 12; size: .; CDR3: CASKRFSYEQYF; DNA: TGTGCCAGCAAACGTTTCTCCTACGAGCAGTACTTC
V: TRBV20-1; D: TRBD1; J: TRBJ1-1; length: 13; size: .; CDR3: CSAPGQPNTEAFF; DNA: TGCAGTGCTCCGGGACAGCCGAACACTGAAGCTTTCTTT
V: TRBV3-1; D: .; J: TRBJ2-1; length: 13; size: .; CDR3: CASSQQLGGEQFF; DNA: TGTGCCAGCAGCCAACAACTAGGAGGTGAGCAGTTCTTC
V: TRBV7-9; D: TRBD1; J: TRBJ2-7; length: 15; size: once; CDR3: CASRGTGGASYEQYF; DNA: TGTGCCAGCAGAGGGACAGGGGGCGCTTCCTACGAGCAGTACTTC
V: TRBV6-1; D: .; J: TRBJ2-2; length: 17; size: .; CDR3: CASSEALTAPPTGELFF; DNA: TGTGCCAGCAGTGAAGCGCTAACCGCTCCCCCCACCGGGGAGCTGTTTTTT
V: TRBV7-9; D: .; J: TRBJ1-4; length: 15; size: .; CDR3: CASSPRAEANEKLFF; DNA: TGTGCCAGCAGCCCGCGGGCGGAGGCTAATGAAAAACTGTTTTTT
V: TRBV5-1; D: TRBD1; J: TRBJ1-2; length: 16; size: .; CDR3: CASSSGQGSVGYGYTF; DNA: TGCGCCAGCAGCTCCGGACAGGGGTCAGTGGGCTATGGCTACACCTTC
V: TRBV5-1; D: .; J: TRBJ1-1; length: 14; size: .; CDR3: CASSLTTLNTEAFF; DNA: TGCGCCAGCAGCTTAACCACCCTGAACACTGAAGCTTTCTTT
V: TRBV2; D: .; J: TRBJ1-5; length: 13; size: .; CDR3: CASSRTANQPQHF; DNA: TGTGCCAGCAGTCGGACAGCGAATCAGCCCCAGCATTTT
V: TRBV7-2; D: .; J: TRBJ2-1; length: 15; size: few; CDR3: CASTTGTRSYNEQFF; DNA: TGTGCCAGCACCACCGGGACTCGCTCCTACAATGAGCAGTTCTTC
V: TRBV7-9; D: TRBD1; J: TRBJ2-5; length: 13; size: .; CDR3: CASRTGARETQYF; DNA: TGTGCCAGCAGGACAGGGGCCCGGGAGACCCAGTACTTC
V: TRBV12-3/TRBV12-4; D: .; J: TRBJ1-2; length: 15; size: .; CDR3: CASSLFRGRVNGYTF; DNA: TGTGCCAGCAGTTTATTTCGGGGGAGGGTAAATGGCTACACCTTC
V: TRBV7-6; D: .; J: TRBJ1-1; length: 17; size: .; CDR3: CASSLAPTTGKGRRAFF; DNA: TGTGCCAGCAGCTTAGCCCCCACTACAGGGAAGGGGCGGCGAGCTTTCTTT
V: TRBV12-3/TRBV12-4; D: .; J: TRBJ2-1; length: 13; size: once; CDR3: CASSQPTINEQFF; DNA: TGTGCCAGCAGCCAACCGACTATCAATGAGCAGTTCTTC
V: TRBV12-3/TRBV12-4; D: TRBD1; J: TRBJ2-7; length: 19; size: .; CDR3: CASSLIEGQGEGWSREQYF; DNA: TGTGCCAGCAGTTTAATCGAGGGACAGGGAGAGGGGTGGTCGAGGGAGCAGTACTTC
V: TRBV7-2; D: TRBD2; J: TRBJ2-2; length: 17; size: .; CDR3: CASSLLSLAGGPGELFF; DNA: TGTGCCAGCAGCTTATTATCCCTAGCGGGGGGCCCCGGGGAGCTGTTTTTT
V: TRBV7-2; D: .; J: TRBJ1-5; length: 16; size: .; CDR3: CASSLRTDYSNQPQHF; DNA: TGTGCCAGCAGCCTACGGACAGACTATAGCAATCAGCCCCAGCATTTT
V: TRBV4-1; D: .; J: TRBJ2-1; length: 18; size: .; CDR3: CASSQGARTVGSYNEQFF; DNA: TGCGCCAGCAGCCAAGGAGCCAGGACCGTTGGCTCCTACAATGAGCAGTTCTTC
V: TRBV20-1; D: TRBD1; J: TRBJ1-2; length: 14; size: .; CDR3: CSARDSGTGYGYTF; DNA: TGCAGTGCTAGAGATTCGGGGACAGGGTATGGCTACACCTTC
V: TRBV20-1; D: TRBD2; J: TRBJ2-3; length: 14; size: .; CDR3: CSASGGLGLDTQYF; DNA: TGCAGTGCTAGTGGGGGACTAGGCCTTGATACGCAGTATTTT
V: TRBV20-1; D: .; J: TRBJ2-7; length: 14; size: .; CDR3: CSAGFTGPVNEQYF; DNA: TGCAGTGCTGGCTTCACCGGGCCCGTCAACGAGCAGTACTTC
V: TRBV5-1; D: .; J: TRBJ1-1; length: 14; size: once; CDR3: CASRYTGTNTEAFF; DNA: TGCGCCAGCAGATACACAGGAACTAACACTGAAGCTTTCTTT
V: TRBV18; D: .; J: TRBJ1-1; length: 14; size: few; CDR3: CASSPGGHGLGAFF; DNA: TGTGCCAGCTCACCGGGGGGGCATGGGCTCGGAGCTTTCTTT